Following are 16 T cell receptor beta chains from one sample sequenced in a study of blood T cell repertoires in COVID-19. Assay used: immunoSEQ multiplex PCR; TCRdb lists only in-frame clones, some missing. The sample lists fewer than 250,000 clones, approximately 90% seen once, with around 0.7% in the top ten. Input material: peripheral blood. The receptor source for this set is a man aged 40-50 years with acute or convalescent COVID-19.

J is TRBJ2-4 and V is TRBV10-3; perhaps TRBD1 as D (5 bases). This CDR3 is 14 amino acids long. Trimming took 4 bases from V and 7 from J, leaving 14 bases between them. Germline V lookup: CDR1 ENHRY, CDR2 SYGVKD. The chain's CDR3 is CAISATSGMNIQYF. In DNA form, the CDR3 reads TGTGCCATCAGTGCAACCTCAGGGATGAACATTCAGTACTTC.

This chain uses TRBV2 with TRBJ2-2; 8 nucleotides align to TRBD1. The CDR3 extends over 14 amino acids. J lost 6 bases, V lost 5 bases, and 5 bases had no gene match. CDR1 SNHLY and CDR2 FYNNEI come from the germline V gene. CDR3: CASSIQGESGELFF. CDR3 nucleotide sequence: TGTGCCAGCAGTATACAGGGGGAGTCCGGGGAGCTGTTTTTT.

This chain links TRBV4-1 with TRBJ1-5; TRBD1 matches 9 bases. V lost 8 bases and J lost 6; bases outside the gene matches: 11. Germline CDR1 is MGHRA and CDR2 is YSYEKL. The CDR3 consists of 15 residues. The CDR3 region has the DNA TGCGCCAGCCGTCCTGGGACAGGGCAGGGTCAGCCCCAGCATTTT. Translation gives CASRPGTGQGQPQHF.

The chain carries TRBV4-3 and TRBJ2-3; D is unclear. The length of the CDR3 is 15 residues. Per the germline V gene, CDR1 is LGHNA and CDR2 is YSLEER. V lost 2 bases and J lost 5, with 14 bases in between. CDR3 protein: CASSQRFRQGDTQYF. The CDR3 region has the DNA TGCGCCAGCAGCCAAAGGTTCCGACAAGGAGATACGCAGTATTTT.

The CDR3 coding sequence is TGCGCCAGCAGCTTGCTAGGGGTAGGGGCTTACGAGCAGTACTTC. Its protein is CASSLLGVGAYEQYF. The chain has TRBV5-1 and TRBJ2-7, with D possibly being TRBD1 (5 bases). This CDR3 has 15 amino acids. V lost 1 base and J lost 4, with 15 bases in between. In germline, CDR1 is SGHRS, CDR2 YFSETQ.

The CDR3 region has the DNA TGTGCCAGCAGCTTAGAGGGACAGGGTCGGACTGAAGCTTTCTTT. Its translation: CASSLEGQGRTEAFF. J is TRBJ1-1 and V is TRBV7-3, with TRBD1 matching over 9 bases. Germline lookup yields CDR1 SGHTA and CDR2 FQGTGA. J gave up 5 bases and V 2 bases, and 6 bases lay outside the gene matches. The CDR3 has 15 residues.

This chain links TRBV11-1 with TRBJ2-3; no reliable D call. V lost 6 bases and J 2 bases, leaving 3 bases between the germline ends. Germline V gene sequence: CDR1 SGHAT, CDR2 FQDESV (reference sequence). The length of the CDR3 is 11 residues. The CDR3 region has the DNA TGTGCCAGCAGTATCACAGATACGCAGTATTTT. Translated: CASSITDTQYF. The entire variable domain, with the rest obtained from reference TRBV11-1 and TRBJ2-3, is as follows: EAEVAQSPRYKITEKSQAVAFWCDPISGHATLYWYRQILGQGPELLVQFQDESVVDDSQLPKDRFSAERLKGVDSTLKIQPAELGDSAMYLCASSITDTQYFGPGTRLTVL.

In nucleotides, the CDR3 is TGTGCCAGCAGTTTGAGGGGACAGGGCAGTGAAAAACTGTTTTTT. It yields the protein CASSLRGQGSEKLFF. V and J are TRBV6-9 and TRBJ1-4; 9 nucleotides align to TRBD1. After removal of 4 bases from V and 7 bases from J, the junction contained 7 bases not matched to a gene. The CDR3 totals 15 residues. In germline, CDR1 is MNHGY, CDR2 SVAAGI.

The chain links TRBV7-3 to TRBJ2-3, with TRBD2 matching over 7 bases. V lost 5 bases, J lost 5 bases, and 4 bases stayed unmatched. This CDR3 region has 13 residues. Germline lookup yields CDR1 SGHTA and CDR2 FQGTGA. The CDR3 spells CASSPTGGDTQYF. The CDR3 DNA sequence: TGTGCCAGCAGCCCCACGGGGGGAGATACGCAGTATTTT.

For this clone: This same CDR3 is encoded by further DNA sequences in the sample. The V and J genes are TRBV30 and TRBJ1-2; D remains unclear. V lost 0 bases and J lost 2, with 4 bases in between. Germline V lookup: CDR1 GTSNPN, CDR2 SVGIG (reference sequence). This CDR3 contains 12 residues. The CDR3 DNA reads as TGTGCCTGGAGTGTAACAAACTATGGCTACACCTTC. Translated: CAWSVTNYGYTF.

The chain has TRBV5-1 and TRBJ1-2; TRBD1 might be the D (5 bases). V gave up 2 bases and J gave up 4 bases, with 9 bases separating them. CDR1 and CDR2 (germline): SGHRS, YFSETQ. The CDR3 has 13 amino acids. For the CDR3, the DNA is TGCGCCAGCAGCTTCGACAGAAGCTATGGCTACACCTTC. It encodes CASSFDRSYGYTF. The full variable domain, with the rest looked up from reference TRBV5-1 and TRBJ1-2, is KAGVTQTPRYLIKTRGQQVTLSCSPISGHRSVSWYQQTPGQGLQFLFEYFSETQRNKGNFPGRFSGRQFSNSRSEMNVSTLELGDSALYLCASSFDRSYGYTFGSGTRLTVV.

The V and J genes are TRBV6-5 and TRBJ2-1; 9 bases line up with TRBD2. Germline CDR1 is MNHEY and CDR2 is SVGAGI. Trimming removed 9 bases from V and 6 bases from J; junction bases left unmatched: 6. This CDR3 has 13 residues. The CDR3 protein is CASSSGGSNEQFF. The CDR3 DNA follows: TGTGCCAGTTCGAGCGGGGGGTCCAATGAGCAGTTCTTC.

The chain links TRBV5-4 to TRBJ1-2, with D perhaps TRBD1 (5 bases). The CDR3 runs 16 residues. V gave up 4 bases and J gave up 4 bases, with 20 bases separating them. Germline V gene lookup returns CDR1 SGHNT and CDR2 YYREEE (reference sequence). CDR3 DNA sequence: TGTGCCAGCAGCCTCGGCTCTTCCCCGGGGGGCTATGGCTACACCTTC. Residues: CASSLGSSPGGYGYTF.

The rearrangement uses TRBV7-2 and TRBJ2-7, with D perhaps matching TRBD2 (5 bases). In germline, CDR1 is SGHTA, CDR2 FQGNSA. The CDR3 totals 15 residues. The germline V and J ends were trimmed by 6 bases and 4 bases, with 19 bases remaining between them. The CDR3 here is CASSLDSTGPYEQYF. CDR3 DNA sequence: TGTGCCAGCAGTCTGGACTCGACCGGGCCTTACGAGCAGTACTTC.

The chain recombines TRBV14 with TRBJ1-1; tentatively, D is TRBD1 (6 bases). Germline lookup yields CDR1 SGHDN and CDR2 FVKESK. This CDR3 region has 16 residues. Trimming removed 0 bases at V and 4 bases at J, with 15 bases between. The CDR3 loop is CASSQDVQGPGTEAFF. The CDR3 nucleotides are TGTGCCAGCAGCCAAGATGTACAGGGTCCTGGCACTGAAGCTTTCTTT.

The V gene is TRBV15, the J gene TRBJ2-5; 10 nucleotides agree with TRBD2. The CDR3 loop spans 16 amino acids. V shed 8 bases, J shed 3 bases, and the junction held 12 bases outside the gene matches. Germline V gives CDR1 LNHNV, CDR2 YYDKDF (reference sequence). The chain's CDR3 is CATGFSRTSGEETQYF. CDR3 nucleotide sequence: TGTGCCACCGGGTTCTCGCGGACTAGCGGAGAAGAGACCCAGTACTTC.